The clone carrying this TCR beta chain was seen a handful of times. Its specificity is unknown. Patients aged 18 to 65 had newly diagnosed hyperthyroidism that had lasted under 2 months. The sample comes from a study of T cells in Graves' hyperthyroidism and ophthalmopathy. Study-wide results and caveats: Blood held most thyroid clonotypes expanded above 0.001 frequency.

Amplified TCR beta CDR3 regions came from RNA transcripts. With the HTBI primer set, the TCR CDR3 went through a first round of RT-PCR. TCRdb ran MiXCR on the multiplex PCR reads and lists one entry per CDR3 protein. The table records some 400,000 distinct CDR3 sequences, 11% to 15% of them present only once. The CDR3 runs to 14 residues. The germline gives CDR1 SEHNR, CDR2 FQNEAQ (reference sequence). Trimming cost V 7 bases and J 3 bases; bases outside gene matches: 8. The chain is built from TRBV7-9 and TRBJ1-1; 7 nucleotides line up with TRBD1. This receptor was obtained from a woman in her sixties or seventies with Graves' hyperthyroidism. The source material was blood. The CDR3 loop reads CASTRGGADTEAFF. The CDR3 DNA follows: TGTGCCAGCACCAGGGGGGGGGCGGACACTGAAGCTTTCTTT.